This T cell receptor (beta chain) was recorded in a study of shared T cell receptors in the human thymus. Looked up from germline, CDR1 is SQVTM and CDR2 is ANQGSEA. V was pared by 5 bases and J by 6 bases, with 18 bases between. The CDR3 is made up of 14 amino acids. Profiling relied on immunoSEQ multiplex PCR, and the TCRdb table lists in-frame clones only, not all of them. The data show more than 300,000 clones, around 93% seen once. The chain joins TRBV29-1 to TRBJ2-3; D might be TRBD1 (5 bases). The clonotype was recovered from a human donor. The sample taken for sequencing was thymocytes. DNA for the CDR3: TGCAGCGTTCCCCAGGGCTCTTTGCGGGATACGCAGTATTTT. Protein sequence: CSVPQGSLRDTQYF.